This passage covers 28 T cell receptor beta chains from one sample sequenced in a study of OX40 agonist ivuxolimab in advanced cancers. The protocol was immunoSEQ multiplex PCR, while the TCRdb copy is restricted to in-frame clones and leaves out a portion. The sample lists 80,000 to 100,000 clones; approximately 93% were seen once. Sequenced material: CD4+ or CD8+ T cells sorted from blood, taken in a trial of the OX40 agonist ivuxolimab. These receptors were taken from an adult with an advanced solid tumor such as melanoma, head and neck, liver or kidney cancer.

The CDR3 nucleotides are TGTGCCAGCAGCAAATCTAGGAAACTCTACGAGCAGTACTTC. Translated, it gives CASSKSRKLYEQYF. The V call is TRBV21-1, the J call TRBJ2-7; the table's D call of TRBD2 was not tested on the DNA. TRBV21-1 is a pseudogene locus. The CDR3 is made up of 14 amino acids.

This clone was detected only once. This chain links TRBV5-6 with TRBJ1-1; the D is unclear. The length of the CDR3 is 13 residues. Per germline, CDR1 SGHDT and CDR2 YYEEEE. V was clipped by 1 base and J by 5 bases, with 9 bases between them. The CDR3, as DNA: TGTGCCAGCAGCTTGCGGGGTCGGACTGAAGCTTTCTTT. Amino acid sequence: CASSLRGRTEAFF.

V is TRBV4-3 and J is TRBJ2-2; 10 bases are a match to TRBD2. Trimming took 4 bases from V and 6 from J; bases not matched to a gene: 8. Germline V gene lookup returns CDR1 LGHNA and CDR2 YSLEER. This CDR3 has 16 residues. The CDR3 DNA is TGCGCCAGCAGCCTTCTACTAGCGGGGCGGGCCGGGGAGCTGTTTTTT. Translated, it gives CASSLLLAGRAGELFF.

The rearrangement links TRBV6-5 to TRBJ2-1; 13 bases agree with TRBD2. V lost 1 base and J lost 10; bases outside the gene matches: 7. The CDR3 contains 16 residues. From germline, CDR1 is MNHEY and CDR2 SVGAGI. The CDR3 bases are TGTGCCAGCAGTTACTATAGGACTAGCGGGAGTAAAGAGCAGTTCTTC. Protein: CASSYYRTSGSKEQFF.

This chain joins TRBV6-1 and TRBJ1-2, with D maybe TRBD1 (5 bases). The CDR3 consists of 14 residues. CDR1 and CDR2 (germline): MNHNS, SASEGT. V shed 0 bases and J shed 4 bases, with 9 bases lying between them. CDR3 in DNA: TGTGCCAGCAGTGAAGCCCGGACAACCTATGGCTACACCTTC. This codes for CASSEARTTYGYTF.

The chain is built from TRBV6-1 and TRBJ1-5, with TRBD1 identical over 10 bases. The germline V gene has CDR1 MNHNS and CDR2 SASEGT. The junction had 9 bases not matched to a gene; V was cut back by 3 bases and J by 4 bases. This CDR3 has 17 residues. The CDR3 DNA sequence: TGTGCCAGCAGTGACCAGATCGGGACAGGGGTTAATCAGCCCCAGCATTTT. It is translated as CASSDQIGTGVNQPQHF.

This chain joins TRBV19 and TRBJ1-2; 10 bases map to TRBD1. V trimming: 6 bases; J trimming: 7 bases; junction bases outside the gene matches: 8. CDR3 length equals 14 residues. CDR1 and CDR2 from the germline V gene are LNHDA and SQIVND (reference sequence). The DNA for the CDR3 is TGTGCCAGTAGCCGGGACAGGGGTTCAGGTGGCTACACCTTC. As protein: CASSRDRGSGGYTF.

The chain uses TRBV11-2 and TRBJ1-4; TRBD1 might be the D (5 bases). V shed 7 bases and J shed 8 bases, with 20 bases lying between them. The germline V gene encodes CDR1 SGHAT and CDR2 FQNNGV. This CDR3 has 15 residues. As DNA, the CDR3 is TGTGCCAGCACCCAGGGCCTCCATTCGGGAGAAAAACTGTTTTTT. Amino acids: CASTQGLHSGEKLFF.

The chain joins TRBV16 to TRBJ2-7; TRBD2 is a possible D gene (5 bases). This CDR3 region has 18 residues. The germline gives CDR1 KGHSY, CDR2 FQNENV. Trimming removed 0 bases from V and 1 base from J, with 19 bases in between. In DNA, the CDR3 is TGTGCCAGCAGCCAATCGCGTGGAGCGGAGGCTCCTTCCTACGAGCAGTACTTC. It specifies CASSQSRGAEAPSYEQYF.

This clone was seen more than once but under ten times. The rearrangement links TRBV7-2 to TRBJ1-2; D is ambiguous. CDR3 length: 15 residues. From germline, CDR1 is SGHTA and CDR2 FQGNSA. The ends were cut back, 1 base at V and 2 bases at J, with 11 bases in the middle. The CDR3 DNA follows: TGTGCCAGCAGCTTAGTTTCGGCGGTAAACTATGGCTACACCTTC. It encodes CASSLVSAVNYGYTF.

The V call is TRBV29-1, the J call TRBJ2-7; TRBD1 agrees at 11 bases. Germline CDR1 and CDR2: SQVTM and ANQGSEA. The CDR3 covers 13 residues. V lost 2 bases, J lost 6 bases, and 3 bases stayed unmatched. Here the CDR3 reads CSVERTGGGEQYF. Here the CDR3 DNA reads TGCAGCGTTGAAAGGACAGGGGGCGGCGAGCAGTACTTC.

This chain links TRBV19 with TRBJ2-1, with a weak D call TRBD1 (5 bases). The CDR3 is 14 residues long. Germline-derived CDR1 and CDR2 are LNHDA and SQIVND (reference sequence). V shed 10 bases and J shed 4 bases, with 17 bases lying between them. CDR3 sequence reads: CATRVQGSYNEQFF. The CDR3 DNA follows: TGTGCCACCCGCGTCCAGGGATCTTACAATGAGCAGTTCTTC.

The chain employs TRBV6-1 and TRBJ1-2; D is ambiguous. V was clipped by 1 base and J by 2 bases, with 8 bases between them. CDR3 length: 14 amino acids. Germline CDR1 reads MNHNS; CDR2 reads SASEGT. CDR3: CASSEVHRNYGYTF. The DNA of the CDR3 is TGTGCCAGCAGTGAAGTTCACAGAAACTATGGCTACACCTTC.

The CDR3: CASSVVGGRSTQYF. The CDR3 DNA sequence: TGTGCCAGCAGCGTAGTTGGTGGACGGTCGACCCAGTACTTC. The chain couples TRBV9 to TRBJ2-5, with no clear D. CDR1 and CDR2 (germline): SGDLS, YYNGEE. The CDR3 consists of 14 residues. Trimming left V 0 bases short and J 7 bases short, with 13 bases between.

The rearrangement links TRBV19 to TRBJ2-3, with 7 bases identical to TRBD1. CDR1 is LNHDA and CDR2 is SQIVND in the germline V gene (reference sequence). CDR3 length equals 17 residues. V trimming: 5 bases; J trimming: 1 base; junction bases outside the gene matches: 12. CDR3 region: CASSSLGKGAGTDTQYF. The CDR3 DNA follows: TGTGCCAGTAGTTCCCTCGGGAAGGGGGCCGGCACAGATACGCAGTATTTT. The full variable domain, its missing parts supplied by reference TRBV19 and TRBJ2-3, is DGGITQSPKYLFRKEGQNVTLSCEQNLNHDAMYWYRQDPGQGLRLIYYSQIVNDFQKGDIAEGYSVSREKKESFPLTVTSAQKNPTAFYLCASSSLGKGAGTDTQYFGPGTRLTVL.

The V and J genes are TRBV7-2 and TRBJ2-7; D is undetermined. V was shortened by 4 bases and J by 3 bases, with 13 bases between the two germline ends. CDR1 SGHTA and CDR2 FQGNSA come from the germline V gene. The CDR3 runs 14 residues. This CDR3 is CASSSFLGYYEQYF. The CDR3 nucleotides are TGTGCCAGCAGCTCCTTCCTCGGCTACTACGAGCAGTACTTC.

This rearrangement joins TRBV9 to TRBJ2-1, with 7 bases identical to TRBD1. The CDR3 contains 15 residues. V lost 0 bases to trimming and J lost 10 bases; unmatched junction nucleotides: 10. From germline, CDR1 is SGDLS and CDR2 YYNGEE. CDR3 DNA: TGTGCCAGCAGCGTAGAGGGCCAGGGGGTCCAGGAGCAGTTCTTC. It codes for CASSVEGQGVQEQFF.

The CDR3 protein is CASSTPTEKLFF. In nucleotides, the CDR3 is TGTGCCAGCAGCACCCCGACAGAAAAACTGTTTTTT. The V call is TRBV7-9, the J call TRBJ1-4; D is uncertain. Trimming left V 5 bases short and J 8 bases short, with 9 bases between. Germline lookup yields CDR1 SEHNR and CDR2 FQNEAQ (reference sequence). The CDR3 is 12 amino acids.

The rearrangement links TRBV9 to TRBJ2-3; D gene unclear. This CDR3 region has 16 residues. Trimming shortened V by 0 bases and J by 1 base, and 12 bases separated the two germline ends. The V gene's germline CDR1 is SGDLS and CDR2 YYNGEE. CDR3 residues: CASSVGPSAGTDTQYF. The CDR3, as DNA: TGTGCCAGCAGCGTAGGTCCCTCCGCAGGCACAGATACGCAGTATTTT.

This sequence joins TRBV28 and TRBJ2-7; no clear D. Germline CDR1 is MDHEN and CDR2 is SYDVKM. This CDR3 has 12 amino acids. The V gene lost 5 bases and the J gene lost 3 bases, with 8 bases spanning the gap. CDR3 loop: CASSITIYEQYF. The CDR3 bases are TGTGCCAGCAGTATTACAATCTACGAGCAGTACTTC.

The V and J genes are TRBV10-1 and TRBJ2-2, with 7 positions matching TRBD2. The length of the CDR3 is 14 residues. Germline values: CDR1 WNHNN, CDR2 SYGVQD (reference sequence). With 6 bases clipped from V and 8 bases from J, the junction kept 9 bases outside the gene matches. CDR3 nucleotides: TGCGCCAGCAGACCGAGCGGGGACGCGGGGGAGCTGTTTTTT. It translates to CASRPSGDAGELFF.

The CDR3 spells CASSHLRTRGYEQYF. DNA for the CDR3: TGTGCCAGCAGCCACCTACGGACTAGAGGCTACGAGCAGTACTTC. The chain couples TRBV11-2 to TRBJ2-7, with 7 bases matching TRBD2. After removal of 5 bases from V and 3 bases from J, the junction contained 10 bases not matched to a gene. Per the germline V gene, CDR1 is SGHAT and CDR2 is FQNNGV. The CDR3 length is 15 residues.

The chain recombines TRBV9 with TRBJ1-4; unclear D gene. This CDR3 is 16 amino acids long. Trimming stripped 0 bases from V and 0 bases from J, with 9 bases between. Germline V CDR1 and CDR2: SGDLS, YYNGEE. The chain's CDR3 is CASSVASTATNEKLFF. Written as DNA, the CDR3 is TGTGCCAGCAGCGTAGCTTCAACCGCAACTAATGAAAAACTGTTTTTT.

This chain connects TRBV6-1 to TRBJ1-1, with D unresolved. The CDR3 has 14 amino acids. V was shortened by 5 bases and J by 6 bases, with 16 bases between the two germline ends. Germline V CDR1 and CDR2: MNHNS, SASEGT. The CDR3 loop reads CASSSAAVVAEAFF. CDR3 DNA: TGTGCCAGCAGTTCCGCCGCGGTTGTAGCTGAAGCTTTCTTT.

There are a few counts of this clone. CDR3 residues: CASSPNGIPQPQHF. CDR3 DNA sequence: TGTGCCAGCTCACCAAACGGGATCCCCCAGCCCCAGCATTTT. The chain uses TRBV18 and TRBJ1-5, with unresolved D. This CDR3 comprises 14 residues. V was pared by 2 bases and J by 7 bases, with 12 bases between. Germline CDR1 KGHSH, CDR2 LQKENI. Variable domain in full (rest from reference TRBV18 and TRBJ1-5): NAGVMQNPRHLVRRRGQEARLRCSPMKGHSHVYWYRQLPEEGLKFMVYLQKENIIDESGMPKERFSAEFPKEGPSILRIQQVVRGDSAAYFCASSPNGIPQPQHFGDGTRLSIL.

The V and J genes are TRBV11-2 and TRBJ1-5; D call uncertain. Looked up from germline, CDR1 is SGHAT and CDR2 is FQNNGV. V was trimmed by 3 bases and J by 5 bases, leaving 8 bases between them. The CDR3 is 13 residues long. The DNA of the CDR3 is TGTGCCAGCAGCTTGGACGGCCATCAGCCCCAGCATTTT. Translating it yields CASSLDGHQPQHF.

CDR3 loop: CASSPPGVGEKLFF. CDR3 DNA sequence: TGTGCCAGCTCACCGCCTGGGGTGGGTGAAAAACTGTTTTTT. The chain combines TRBV18 with TRBJ1-4, with D unresolved. Germline V gene lookup returns CDR1 KGHSH and CDR2 LQKENI. Trimming took 3 bases from V and 7 from J, leaving 12 bases between them. The CDR3 runs to 14 residues.

The rearrangement joins TRBV5-6 to TRBJ2-1; no clear D gene. Trimming took 0 bases from V and 7 from J, leaving 8 bases between them. The CDR3 is made up of 13 amino acids. Germline V gives CDR1 SGHDT, CDR2 YYEEEE. The CDR3 spells CASSLAFENEQFF. The DNA for the CDR3 is TGTGCCAGCAGCTTGGCTTTCGAAAATGAGCAGTTCTTC.